The subject of this entry is one T cell receptor beta chain. Its binding antigen is unknown. No much larger clone is present one base from it, and per-base qualities are unavailable. Each clonotype received, on average, 10x coverage in deep resolution sequencing performed on a MiSeq, where the target depth lay between 1 in 1 million and 1 in 200,000 T cells. The immunoSEQ hsTCRB Kit was used to generate TCR beta libraries. The original methods were these. The data were analyzed with ImmunoSEQ Analyzer and ImmunoSEQ Data Assistant, and V, D and J gene assignments followed IMGT definitions. Clonality, with values ranging from 0 to 1, was calculated as one minus the normalized Shannon entropy of productive rearrangement frequencies. Only overrepresented clonotypes making up at least 0.05% of each patient's repertoire were included in the public clonotype analysis. Some twelve repertoires from age-matched healthy donors, obtained from immuneACCESS, served as clonality controls. This is the immuneACCESS table as TCRdb keeps it, with only in-frame sequences that have V and J called. A part of the clones is gone; compared with another copy, unresolved V genes explain less than half, and the rest is unexplained. V, J and clone size are taken as reported in that table, and D and trimming were inferred from the DNA itself. Within this sample are 12,000 or so clones, with around 85% of them counted one time only. The ten top clones hold 20% to 25% of the sample.

This specimen's time point label, interpreted: progressive disease on ibrutinib. Roughly 1.9 micrograms of genomic DNA were extracted from cryopreserved PBMCs for TCR beta library preparation. Longitudinal blood samples from CLL patients on ibrutinib monotherapy were analyzed using high-throughput TCR beta sequencing. The patients took part in an open-label, single-center phase 2 trial of ibrutinib monotherapy. The data belong to a study of cytotoxic CD8 clonotypes in ibrutinib-treated CLL (TCRdb year 2021). Concerning the study at large: In this cohort, about 16 patients were treatment-naive and ten to eleven were relapsed/refractory, while around 18 had unmutated IGHV. Responses were partial in around 25 patients and complete in 2; after median around 66 months follow-up, about 14 stayed in remission and approximately twelve progressed. Samples at response were collected after a median of about 11 months of treatment, with a range of roughly 6 to 40 months. On average, each sample had about 250,000 productive templates and approximately 85,000 productive rearrangements. Of the roughly 79 people in the trial, approximately 24 had longitudinal samples available. Cryopreserved peripheral blood mononuclear cells were obtained prior to treatment, at the time of response, and at either disease progression or sustained remission. Every remission and progressive disease sample was obtained while ibrutinib was still being received by the patients. The paper as a whole reports these results and caveats: Public clonotypes were rare and either contracted or stayed stable during treatment, and the rise in clonality at ibrutinib response reflected the expansion of private clonotypes. Clonality rose at ibrutinib response, remained stable during sustained remission, and dropped back toward baseline at progression. Baseline clonality exceeded that of age-matched healthy donors and correlated strongly with circulating CD8+ T-cell counts. Sustained-remission and progressing patients did not have matched sampling times, and lymph node repertoires were not examined.

V lost 4 bases and J lost 0 bases, and the count of bases not matched to a germline gene is 5. The CDR3, from cysteine to phenylalanine, totals 15 residues. Left in the record is the CDR3 DNA by itself, 45 bases read in frame from the first base. The germline V gene (reference sequence) specifies GTSNPN as CDR1 and SVGIG as CDR2. This material consisted of PBMCs, taken at disease progression, from a patient treated with ibrutinib. This chain is built from TRBV30 and TRBJ2-7, with TRBD2 matching 11 junction bases. The clonotype originates from a human donor with chronic lymphocytic leukemia. The CDR3: CAWTPGTSGSYEQYF. The nucleotides read TGTGCCTGGACTCCCGGGACTAGCGGCTCCTACGAGCAGTACTTC. Supplemented by the reference TRBV30 and TRBJ2-7 proteins around the CDR3, the complete variable domain is SQTIHQWPATLVQPVGSPLSLECTVEGTSNPNLYWYRQAAGRGLQLLFYSVGIGQISSEVPQNLSASRPQDRQFILSSKKLLLSDSGFYLCAWTPGTSGSYEQYFGPGTRLTVT.